Below, 14 T cell receptor beta chains from the same sample are listed, as sequenced in a study of cytomegalovirus exposure and HLA in healthy donors. Primers: 60 Vbeta forward and 13 Jbeta reverse. Method: immunoSEQ multiplex PCR; TCRdb's copy keeps in-frame clones and lacks some. The repertoire includes just over 150,000 clones, approximately 80% of them detected once, and around 6.5% sits in the top ten. What was sequenced was PBMCs. These receptors all stem from a male donor in good health and CMV-seropositive.

Only a few counts were recorded for this clone. The V and J genes are TRBV7-9 and TRBJ1-1, with TRBD1 as a possible D gene (5 bases). Germline CDR1 and CDR2: SEHNR and FQNEAQ (reference sequence). This CDR3 comprises 12 residues. Trimming removed 4 bases at V and 10 bases at J, with 13 bases between. The CDR3, as DNA: TGTGCCAGCAGCTCCCTACAGGAGGGAGCTTTCTTT. Residues: CASSSLQEGAFF.

The chain joins TRBV7-9 to TRBJ2-5; no clear D gene. Germline V gene data show CDR1 as SEHNR and CDR2 as FQNEAQ (reference sequence). This CDR3 spans 14 amino acids. Trimming took 5 bases from V and 0 from J, leaving 10 bases between them. The CDR3 nucleotides read TGTGCCAGCAGCCTAACCGGGTACCAAGAGACCCAGTACTTC. It encodes CASSLTGYQETQYF.

CDR3 loop: CAWKGQGFMNTEAFF. The CDR3 DNA follows: TGTGCCTGGAAGGGACAGGGGTTTATGAACACTGAAGCTTTCTTT. The V gene is TRBV30, the J gene TRBJ1-1; 10 bases match TRBD1. The CDR3 covers 15 residues. Per the germline V gene, CDR1 is GTSNPN and CDR2 is SVGIG (reference sequence). V lost 4 bases to trimming and J lost 0 bases; unmatched junction nucleotides: 5.

There are a few counts of this clone. The genes are TRBV11-2 and TRBJ1-2; 8 bases line up with TRBD1. V was pared by 5 bases and J by 2 bases, with 10 bases of the junction left unmatched. Germline assignment: CDR1 SGHAT and CDR2 FQNNGV. The CDR3 runs to 16 residues. This CDR3 reads CASSQDRARGNYGYTF. For the CDR3, the DNA is TGTGCCAGCAGCCAGGACAGGGCGAGGGGGAACTATGGCTACACCTTC.

The V call is TRBV5-6, the J call TRBJ2-3; D is ambiguous. The V gene's germline CDR1 is SGHDT and CDR2 YYEEEE. The CDR3 covers 14 residues. Trimming stripped 0 bases from V and 4 bases from J, with 9 bases between. CDR3 loop: CASSLAGGADTQYF. The CDR3 coding sequence is TGTGCCAGCAGCTTGGCGGGTGGCGCAGATACGCAGTATTTT.

This clone was detected many times. The chain carries TRBV5-1 and TRBJ2-1, with 12 bases lining up with TRBD2. With 0 bases clipped from V and 6 bases from J, the junction kept 4 bases outside the gene matches. CDR1 SGHRS and CDR2 YFSETQ come from the germline V gene. This CDR3 region has 16 residues. The CDR3 here is CASSLDAGLAGNEQFF. For the CDR3, the DNA is TGCGCCAGCAGCTTGGATGCGGGACTAGCGGGCAATGAGCAGTTCTTC.

A remark on this clone: At one end the junction does not follow the germline gene, possibly because of a read error. V gene TRBV5-1 combines with J gene TRBJ2-7, with unresolved D. The germline gives CDR1 SGHRS, CDR2 YFSETQ. The CDR3 runs 15 residues. The CDR3 sequence: CASSLGGAVSYEQYF. The CDR3 DNA reads as TGTGCCAGCAGCTTGGGCGGAGCAGTCTCCTACGAGCAGTACTTC.

The J gene is TRBJ2-4, the V gene TRBV16; unclear D gene. V was cut by 0 bases and J by 3 bases, with 12 bases left in between. CDR3 length: 16 residues. The germline CDR1 and CDR2 sequences are KGHSY and FQNENV. DNA of the CDR3: TGTGCCAGCAGCCAATCTGGCCCTCTTTACAAAAACATTCAGTACTTC. Residues: CASSQSGPLYKNIQYF.

This clone showed up just a few times. The V and J genes are TRBV27 and TRBJ2-5; 8 nucleotides line up with TRBD1. The closer fit of TRBJ2-7 to the DNA end suggests the J call may be wrong. This CDR3 region has 15 residues. Germline V gene data show CDR1 as MNHEY and CDR2 as SMNVEV (reference sequence). The CDR3 loop reads CASSPDRASSYEQYF. In DNA form, the CDR3 reads TGTGCCAGCAGTCCGGACAGGGCGAGCTCCTACGAGCAGTACTTC.

This clone was detected a few times. V and J are TRBV14 and TRBJ1-6, with D possibly TRBD1 on 5 matching bases. V was pared by 4 bases and J by 0 bases, with 19 bases between. CDR1 and CDR2 (germline): SGHDN, FVKESK. CDR3 length: 19 residues. CDR3: CASSPGGHFSYSYNSPLHF. CDR3 in DNA: TGTGCCAGCAGCCCGGGAGGACACTTTAGTTACTCCTATAATTCACCCCTCCACTTT.

This chain joins TRBV7-2 and TRBJ2-7; 10 bases map to TRBD2. The junction had 7 bases not matched to a gene; V was cut back by 5 bases and J by 3 bases. The germline V gene has CDR1 SGHTA and CDR2 FQGNSA. The CDR3 is made up of 15 amino acids. DNA for the CDR3: TGTGCCAGCAGCATCCTGACTAGCGGGTTCTACGAGCAGTACTTC. This sequence encodes CASSILTSGFYEQYF.

The chain couples TRBV30 to TRBJ1-3, with D possibly being TRBD1 (5 bases). Germline lookup yields CDR1 GTSNPN and CDR2 SVGIG (reference sequence). Trimming shortened V by 2 bases and J by 8 bases, and 10 bases separated the two germline ends. This CDR3 has 12 residues. CDR3 amino acids: CAWSTTAHTIYF. CDR3 nucleotides: TGTGCCTGGAGTACGACAGCCCACACCATATATTTT.

This chain connects TRBV2 to TRBJ1-2; D unresolved. V lost 11 bases, J lost 4 bases, and 11 bases lay in between. Per germline, CDR1 SNHLY and CDR2 FYNNEI. The CDR3 has 11 residues. Written as DNA, the CDR3 is TGTGCCGGGCGACGGGGCTATGGCTACACCTTC. This sequence encodes CAGRRGYGYTF. Using reference TRBV2 and TRBJ1-2 for the parts outside the CDR3, the full variable domain is EPEVTQTPSHQVTQMGQEVILRCVPISNHLYFYWYRQILGQKVEFLVSFYNNEISEKSEIFDDQFSVERPDGSNFTLKIRSTKLEDSAMYFCAGRRGYGYTFGSGTRLTVV.

This rearrangement joins TRBV21-1 to TRBJ2-7; TRBD1 is the table's D call and was not checked against the DNA. TRBV21-1 is classified as a pseudogene. This CDR3 has 13 residues. CDR3 sequence: CASRFMGQLGQYF. The DNA for the CDR3 is TGTGCCAGCAGATTTATGGGACAGCTAGGGCAGTACTTC.